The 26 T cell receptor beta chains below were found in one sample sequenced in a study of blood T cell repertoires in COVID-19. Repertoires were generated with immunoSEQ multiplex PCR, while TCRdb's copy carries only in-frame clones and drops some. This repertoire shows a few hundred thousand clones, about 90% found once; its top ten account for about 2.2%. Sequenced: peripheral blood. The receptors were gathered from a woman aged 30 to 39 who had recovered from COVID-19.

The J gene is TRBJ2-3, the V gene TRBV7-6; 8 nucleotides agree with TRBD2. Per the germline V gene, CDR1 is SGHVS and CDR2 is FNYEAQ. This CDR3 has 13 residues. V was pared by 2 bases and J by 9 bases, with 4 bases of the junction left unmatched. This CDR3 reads CASSLLREGTQYF. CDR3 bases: TGTGCCAGCAGCTTACTCCGGGAGGGGACGCAGTATTTT. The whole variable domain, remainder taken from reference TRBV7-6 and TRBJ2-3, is GAGVSQSPRYKVTKRGQDVALRCDPISGHVSLYWYRQALGQGPEFLTYFNYEAQQDKSGLPNDRFSAERPEGSISTLTIQRTEQRDSAMYRCASSLLREGTQYFGPGTRLTVL.

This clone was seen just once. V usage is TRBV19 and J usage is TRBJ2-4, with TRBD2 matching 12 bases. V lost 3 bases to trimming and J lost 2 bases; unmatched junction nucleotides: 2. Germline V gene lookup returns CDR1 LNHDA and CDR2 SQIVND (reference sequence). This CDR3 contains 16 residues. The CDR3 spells CASSIRTSGTKNIQYF. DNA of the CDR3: TGTGCCAGTAGTATCCGGACTAGCGGGACCAAAAACATTCAGTACTTC.

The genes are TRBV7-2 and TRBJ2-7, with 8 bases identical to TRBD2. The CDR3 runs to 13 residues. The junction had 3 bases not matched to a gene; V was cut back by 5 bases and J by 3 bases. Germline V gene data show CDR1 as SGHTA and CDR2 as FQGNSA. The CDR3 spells CASSRGGGYEQYF. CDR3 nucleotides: TGTGCCAGCAGCCGGGGGGGCGGCTACGAGCAGTACTTC.

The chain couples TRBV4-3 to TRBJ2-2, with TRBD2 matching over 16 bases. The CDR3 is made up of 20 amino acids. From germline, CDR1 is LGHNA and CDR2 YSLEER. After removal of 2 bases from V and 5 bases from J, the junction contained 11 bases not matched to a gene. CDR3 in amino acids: CASSQNPGLAGGRETGELFF. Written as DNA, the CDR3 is TGCGCCAGCAGCCAAAACCCGGGACTAGCGGGAGGGCGGGAGACCGGGGAGCTGTTTTTT.

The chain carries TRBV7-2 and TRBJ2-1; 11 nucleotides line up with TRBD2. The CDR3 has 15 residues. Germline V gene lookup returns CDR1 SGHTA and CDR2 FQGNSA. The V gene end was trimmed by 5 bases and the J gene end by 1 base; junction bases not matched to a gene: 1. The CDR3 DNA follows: TGTGCCAGCAGCCCTAGCGGGAGGTCCTACAATGAGCAGTTCTTC. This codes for CASSPSGRSYNEQFF.

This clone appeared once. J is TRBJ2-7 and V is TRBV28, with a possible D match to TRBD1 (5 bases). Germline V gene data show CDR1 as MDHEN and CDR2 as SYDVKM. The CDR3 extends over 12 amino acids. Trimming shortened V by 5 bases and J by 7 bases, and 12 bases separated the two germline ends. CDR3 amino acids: CASSIRQFEQYF. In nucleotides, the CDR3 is TGTGCCAGCAGTATCCGACAGTTTGAGCAGTACTTC.

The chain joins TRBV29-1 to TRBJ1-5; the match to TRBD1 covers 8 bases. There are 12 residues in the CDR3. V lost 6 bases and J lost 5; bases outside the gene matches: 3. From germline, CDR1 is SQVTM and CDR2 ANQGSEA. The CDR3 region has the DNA TGCAGCGTCGGACAGGGTGATCAGCCCCAGCATTTT. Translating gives CSVGQGDQPQHF.

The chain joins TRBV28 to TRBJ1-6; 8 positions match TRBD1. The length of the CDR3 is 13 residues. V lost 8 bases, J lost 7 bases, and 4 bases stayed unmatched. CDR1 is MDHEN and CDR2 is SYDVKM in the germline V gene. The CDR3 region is CASAGTGNSPLHF. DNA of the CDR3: TGTGCCAGCGCCGGGACAGGCAATTCACCCCTCCACTTT.

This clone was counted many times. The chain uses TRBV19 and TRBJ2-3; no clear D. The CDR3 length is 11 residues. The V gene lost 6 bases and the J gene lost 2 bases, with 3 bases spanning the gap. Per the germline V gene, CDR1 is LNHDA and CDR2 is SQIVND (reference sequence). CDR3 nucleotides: TGTGCCAGTAGCCACACAGATACGCAGTATTTT. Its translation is CASSHTDTQYF.

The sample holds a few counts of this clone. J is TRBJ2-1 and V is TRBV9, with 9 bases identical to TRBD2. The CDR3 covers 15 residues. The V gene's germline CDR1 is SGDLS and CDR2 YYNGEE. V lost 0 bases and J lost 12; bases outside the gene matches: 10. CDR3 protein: CASSVGLAELQGQFF. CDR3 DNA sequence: TGTGCCAGCAGCGTAGGACTAGCGGAGCTTCAGGGGCAGTTCTTC.

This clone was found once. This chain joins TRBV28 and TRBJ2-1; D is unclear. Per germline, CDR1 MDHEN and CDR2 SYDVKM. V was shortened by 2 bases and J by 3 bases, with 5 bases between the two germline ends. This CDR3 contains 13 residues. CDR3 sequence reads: CASSLTDYNEQFF. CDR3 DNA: TGTGCCAGCAGTTTAACAGACTACAATGAGCAGTTCTTC.

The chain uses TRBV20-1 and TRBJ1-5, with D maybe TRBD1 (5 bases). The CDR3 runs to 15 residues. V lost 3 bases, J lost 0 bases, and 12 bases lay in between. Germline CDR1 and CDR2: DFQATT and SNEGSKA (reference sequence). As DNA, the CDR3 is TGCAGTGCTAGTTCCTCAGGGTTTAGCAATCAGCCCCAGCATTTT. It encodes CSASSSGFSNQPQHF.

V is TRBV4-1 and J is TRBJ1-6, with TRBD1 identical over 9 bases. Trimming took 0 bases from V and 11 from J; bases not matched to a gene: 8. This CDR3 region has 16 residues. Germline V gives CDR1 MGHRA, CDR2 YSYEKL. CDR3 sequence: CASSQEWDRVYPPLHF. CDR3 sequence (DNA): TGCGCCAGCAGCCAAGAGTGGGACAGGGTTTATCCACCCCTCCACTTT.

CDR3 sequence (DNA): TGCGCCACCGACCGGGACTCTCCTAACACCGGGGAGCTGTTTTTT. This translates into CATDRDSPNTGELFF. J is TRBJ2-2 and V is TRBV10-1; tentative D call: TRBD2 (6 bases). Per germline, CDR1 WNHNN and CDR2 SYGVQD (reference sequence). The ends were cut back, 10 bases at V and 2 bases at J, with 17 bases in the middle. This CDR3 comprises 15 residues.

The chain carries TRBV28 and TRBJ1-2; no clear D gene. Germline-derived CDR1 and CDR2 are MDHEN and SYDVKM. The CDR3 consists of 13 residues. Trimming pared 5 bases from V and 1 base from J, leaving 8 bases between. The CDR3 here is CASSTYSNYGYTF. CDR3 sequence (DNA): TGTGCCAGCAGTACCTATAGTAACTATGGCTACACCTTC.

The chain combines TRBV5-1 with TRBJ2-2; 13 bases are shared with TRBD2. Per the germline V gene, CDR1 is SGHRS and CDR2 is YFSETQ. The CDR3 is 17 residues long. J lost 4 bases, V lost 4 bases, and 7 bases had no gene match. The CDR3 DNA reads TGCGCCAGCAGCACAACTAGCGGGAGGGCCGGCACCGGGGAGCTGTTTTTT. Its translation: CASSTTSGRAGTGELFF.

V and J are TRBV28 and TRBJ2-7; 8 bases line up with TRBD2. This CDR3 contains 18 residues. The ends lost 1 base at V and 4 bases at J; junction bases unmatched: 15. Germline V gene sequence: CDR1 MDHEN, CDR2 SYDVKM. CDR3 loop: CASSLLVGAGGRKYEQYF. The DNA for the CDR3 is TGTGCCAGCAGTTTATTAGTCGGGGCGGGAGGAAGGAAATACGAGCAGTACTTC.

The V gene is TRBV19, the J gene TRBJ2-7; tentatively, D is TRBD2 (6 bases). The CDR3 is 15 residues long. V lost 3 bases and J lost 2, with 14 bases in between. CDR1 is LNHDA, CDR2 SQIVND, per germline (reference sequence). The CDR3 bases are TGTGCCAGTAGTATGGCCGGAGGGAAGCCCTACGAGCAGTACTTC. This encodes CASSMAGGKPYEQYF.

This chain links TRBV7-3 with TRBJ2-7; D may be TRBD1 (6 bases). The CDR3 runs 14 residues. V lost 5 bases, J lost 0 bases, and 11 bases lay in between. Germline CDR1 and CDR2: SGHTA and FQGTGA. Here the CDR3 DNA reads TGTGCCAGCAGCCCCAGGGGTGGCTCCTACGAGCAGTACTTC. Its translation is CASSPRGGSYEQYF. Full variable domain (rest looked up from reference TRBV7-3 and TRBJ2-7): GAGVSQTPSNKVTEKGKYVELRCDPISGHTALYWYRQSLGQGPEFLIYFQGTGAADDSGLPNDRFFAVRPEGSVSTLKIQRTERGDSAVYLCASSPRGGSYEQYFGPGTRLTVT.

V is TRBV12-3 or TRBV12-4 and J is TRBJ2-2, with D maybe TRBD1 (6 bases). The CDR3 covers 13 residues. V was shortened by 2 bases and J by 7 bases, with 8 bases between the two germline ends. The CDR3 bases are TGTGCCAGCAGTTTAAGGGGGATCGGGGAGCTGTTTTTT. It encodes CASSLRGIGELFF.

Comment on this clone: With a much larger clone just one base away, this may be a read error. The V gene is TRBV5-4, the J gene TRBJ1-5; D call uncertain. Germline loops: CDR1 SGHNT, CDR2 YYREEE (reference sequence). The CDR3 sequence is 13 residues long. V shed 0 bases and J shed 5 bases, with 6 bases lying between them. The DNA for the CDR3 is TGTGCCAGCAGCTTGGACCAGGATCAGCCCCAGCATTTT. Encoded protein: CASSLDQDQPQHF.

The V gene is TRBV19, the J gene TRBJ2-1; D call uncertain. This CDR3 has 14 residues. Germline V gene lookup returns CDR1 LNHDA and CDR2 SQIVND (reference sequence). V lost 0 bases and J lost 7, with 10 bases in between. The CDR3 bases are TGTGCCAGTAGTATAGAATCGAGGCATAATGAGCAGTTCTTC. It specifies CASSIESRHNEQFF.

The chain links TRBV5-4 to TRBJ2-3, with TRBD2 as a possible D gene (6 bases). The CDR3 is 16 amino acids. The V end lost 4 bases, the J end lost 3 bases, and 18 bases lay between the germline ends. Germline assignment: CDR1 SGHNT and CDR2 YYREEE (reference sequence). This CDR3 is CASSTGLPLGTDTQYF. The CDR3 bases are TGTGCCAGCAGCACGGGACTCCCGTTGGGTACAGATACGCAGTATTTT.

CDR3 DNA sequence: TGCGCCAGCGGCTCAGGGGCCACCAGAGGGACTGAAGCTTTCTTT. Translated: CASGSGATRGTEAFF. The chain carries TRBV5-1 and TRBJ1-1; possible D gene TRBD1, 6 bases. Germline lookup yields CDR1 SGHRS and CDR2 YFSETQ. The CDR3 is 15 residues long. The ends were cut back, 7 bases at V and 5 bases at J, with 21 bases in the middle.

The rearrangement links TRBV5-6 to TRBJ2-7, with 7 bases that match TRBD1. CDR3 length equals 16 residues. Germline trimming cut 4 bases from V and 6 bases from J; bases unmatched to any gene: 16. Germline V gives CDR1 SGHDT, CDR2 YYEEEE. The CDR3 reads CASSHRIGTALREQYF. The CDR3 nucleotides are TGTGCCAGCAGCCATAGAATAGGGACAGCTCTACGCGAGCAGTACTTC.

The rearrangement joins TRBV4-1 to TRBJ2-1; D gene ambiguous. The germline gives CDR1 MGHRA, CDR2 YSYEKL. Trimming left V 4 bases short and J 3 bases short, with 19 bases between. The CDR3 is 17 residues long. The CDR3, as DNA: TGCGCCAGCAGCCCCTCCGCTAACTTAATAAGCTACAATGAGCAGTTCTTC. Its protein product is CASSPSANLISYNEQFF.